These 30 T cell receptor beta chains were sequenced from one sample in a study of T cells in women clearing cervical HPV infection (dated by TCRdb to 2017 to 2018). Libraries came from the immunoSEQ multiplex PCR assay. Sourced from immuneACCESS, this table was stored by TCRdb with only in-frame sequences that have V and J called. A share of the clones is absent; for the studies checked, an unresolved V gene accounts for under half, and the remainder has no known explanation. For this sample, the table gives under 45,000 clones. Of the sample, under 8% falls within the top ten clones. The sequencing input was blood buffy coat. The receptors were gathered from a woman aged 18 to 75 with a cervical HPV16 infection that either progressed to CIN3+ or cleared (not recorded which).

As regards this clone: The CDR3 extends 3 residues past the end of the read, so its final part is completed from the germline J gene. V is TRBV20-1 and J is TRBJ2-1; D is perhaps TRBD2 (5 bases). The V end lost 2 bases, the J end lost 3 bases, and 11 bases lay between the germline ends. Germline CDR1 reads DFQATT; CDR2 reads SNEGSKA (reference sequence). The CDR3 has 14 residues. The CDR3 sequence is CSARYWRVYNEQFF. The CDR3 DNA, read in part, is TGCAGTGCTAGATATTGGCGGGTCTACAATGAG.

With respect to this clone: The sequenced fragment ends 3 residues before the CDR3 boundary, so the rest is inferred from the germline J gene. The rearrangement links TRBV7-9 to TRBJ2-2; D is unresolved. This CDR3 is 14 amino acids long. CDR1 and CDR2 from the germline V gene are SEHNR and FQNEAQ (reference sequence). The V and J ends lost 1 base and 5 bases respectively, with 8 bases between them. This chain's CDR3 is CASSLGARTGELFF. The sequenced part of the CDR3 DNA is TGTGCCAGCAGCTTAGGGGCGAGGACCGGGGAG.

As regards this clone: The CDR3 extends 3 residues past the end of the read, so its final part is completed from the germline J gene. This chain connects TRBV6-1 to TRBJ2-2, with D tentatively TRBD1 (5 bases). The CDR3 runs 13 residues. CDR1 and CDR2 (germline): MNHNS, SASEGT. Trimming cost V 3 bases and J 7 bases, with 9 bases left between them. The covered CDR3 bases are TGTGCCAGCAGTGACAGGGATCACGGGGAG. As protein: CASSDRDHGE. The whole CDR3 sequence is CASSDRDHGELFF.

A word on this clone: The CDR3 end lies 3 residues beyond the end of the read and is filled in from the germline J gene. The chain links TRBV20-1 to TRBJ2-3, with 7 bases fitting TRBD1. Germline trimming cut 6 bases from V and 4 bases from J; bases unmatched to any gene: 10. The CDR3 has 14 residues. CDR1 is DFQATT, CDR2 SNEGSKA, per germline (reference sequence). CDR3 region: CSAIPDRSADTQYF. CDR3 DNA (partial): TGCAGTGCCATACCGGACAGGTCCGCAGATACG.

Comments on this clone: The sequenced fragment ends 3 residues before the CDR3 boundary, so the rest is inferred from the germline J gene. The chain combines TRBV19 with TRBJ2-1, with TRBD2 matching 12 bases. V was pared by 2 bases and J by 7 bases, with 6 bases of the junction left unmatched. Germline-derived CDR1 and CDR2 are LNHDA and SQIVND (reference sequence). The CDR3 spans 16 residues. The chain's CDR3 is CASSISASGGENEQFF. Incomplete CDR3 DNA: TGTGCCAGTAGTATATCGGCTAGCGGGGGGGAAAATGAG.

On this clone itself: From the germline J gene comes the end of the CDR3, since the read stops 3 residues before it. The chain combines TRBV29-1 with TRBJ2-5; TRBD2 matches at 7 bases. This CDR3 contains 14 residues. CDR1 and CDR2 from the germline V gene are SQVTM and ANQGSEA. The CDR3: CSVDSGGRVDTQYF. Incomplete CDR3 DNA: TGCAGCGTCGATTCGGGGGGACGGGTAGATACC.

Incomplete CDR3 DNA: TGTGCCAGCAGCTTCTCGACAGGGAACTTTGAG. Protein sequence: CASSFSTGNFE. The entire CDR3 sequence reads CASSFSTGNFEQFF. The V and J genes are TRBV5-4 and TRBJ2-1; TRBD1 matches 7 bases. The CDR3 extends 3 residues past the end of the read, so its final part is completed from the germline J gene. V dropped 2 bases and J dropped 9; count of bases not matched to a gene: 8. This CDR3 region has 14 residues. The germline gives CDR1 SGHNT, CDR2 YYREEE (reference sequence).

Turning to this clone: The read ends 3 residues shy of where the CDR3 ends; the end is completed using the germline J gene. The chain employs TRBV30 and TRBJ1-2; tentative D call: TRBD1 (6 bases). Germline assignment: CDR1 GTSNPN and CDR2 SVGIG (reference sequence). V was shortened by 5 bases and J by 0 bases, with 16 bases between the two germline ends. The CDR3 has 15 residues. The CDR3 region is CAWSPWTATNYGYTF. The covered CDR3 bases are TGTGCCTGGTCTCCCTGGACAGCAACTAACTATGGC.

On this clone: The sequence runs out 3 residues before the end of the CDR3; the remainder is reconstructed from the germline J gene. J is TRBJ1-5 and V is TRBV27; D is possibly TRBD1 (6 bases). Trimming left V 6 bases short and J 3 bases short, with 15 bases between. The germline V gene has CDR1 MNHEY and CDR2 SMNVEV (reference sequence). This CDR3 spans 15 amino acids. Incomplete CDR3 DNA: TGTGCCAGCAGAGGGGGATACAGAGACAATCAGCCC. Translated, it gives CASRGGYRDNQP. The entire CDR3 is CASRGGYRDNQPQHF.

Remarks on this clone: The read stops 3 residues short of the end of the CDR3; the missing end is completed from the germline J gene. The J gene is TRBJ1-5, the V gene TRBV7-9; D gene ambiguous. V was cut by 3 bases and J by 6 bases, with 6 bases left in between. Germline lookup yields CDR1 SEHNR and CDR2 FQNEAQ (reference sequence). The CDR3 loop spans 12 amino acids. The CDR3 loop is CASSFGLQPQHF. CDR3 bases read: TGTGCCAGCAGCTTCGGTCTTCAGCCC.

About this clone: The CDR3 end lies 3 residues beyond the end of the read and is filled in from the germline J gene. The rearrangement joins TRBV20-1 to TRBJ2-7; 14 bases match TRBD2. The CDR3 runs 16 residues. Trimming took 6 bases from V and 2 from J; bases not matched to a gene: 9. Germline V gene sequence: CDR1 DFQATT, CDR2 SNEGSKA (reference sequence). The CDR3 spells CSARGLAGARPYEQYF. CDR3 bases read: TGCAGTGCCCGGGGACTAGCGGGAGCACGCCCCTACGAG.

CDR3 region: CASTSSEGQPQYF. The sequenced part of the CDR3 DNA is TGTGCCAGTACCTCCTCTGAGGGTCAGCCG. V gene TRBV19 combines with J gene TRBJ2-3; D might be TRBD2 (5 bases). The CDR3 end lies 3 residues beyond the end of the read and is filled in from the germline J gene. CDR3 length equals 13 residues. The germline CDR1 and CDR2 sequences are LNHDA and SQIVND (reference sequence).

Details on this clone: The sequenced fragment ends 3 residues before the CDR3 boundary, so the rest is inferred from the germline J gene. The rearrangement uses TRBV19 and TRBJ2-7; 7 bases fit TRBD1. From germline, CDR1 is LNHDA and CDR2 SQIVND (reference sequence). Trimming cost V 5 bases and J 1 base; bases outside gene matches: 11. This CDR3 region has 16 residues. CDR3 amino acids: CASSAGGGDLSYEQYF. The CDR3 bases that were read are TGTGCCAGTAGTGCAGGGGGTGGGGATCTGTCCTACGAG.

CDR3 DNA (partial): TGCGCCAGCAGCCGGACAGAAGCTAACTATGGC. It encodes CASSRTEANYG. The whole CDR3 protein is CASSRTEANYGYTF. This chain uses TRBV5-1 with TRBJ1-2, with D perhaps matching TRBD1 (6 bases). The read terminates 3 residues ahead of where the CDR3 ends, so the germline J gene completes it. The length of the CDR3 is 14 residues. Germline V gene lookup returns CDR1 SGHRS and CDR2 YFSETQ. The ends were cut back, 4 bases at V and 0 bases at J, with 10 bases in the middle.

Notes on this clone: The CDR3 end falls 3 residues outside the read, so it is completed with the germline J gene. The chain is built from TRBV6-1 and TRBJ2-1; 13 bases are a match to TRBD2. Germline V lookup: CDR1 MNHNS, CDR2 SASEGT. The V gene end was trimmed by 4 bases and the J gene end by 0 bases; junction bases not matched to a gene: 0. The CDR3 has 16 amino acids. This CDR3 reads CASSGTSGSSYNEQFF. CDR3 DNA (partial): TGTGCCAGCAGTGGGACTAGCGGGAGCTCCTACAATGAG.

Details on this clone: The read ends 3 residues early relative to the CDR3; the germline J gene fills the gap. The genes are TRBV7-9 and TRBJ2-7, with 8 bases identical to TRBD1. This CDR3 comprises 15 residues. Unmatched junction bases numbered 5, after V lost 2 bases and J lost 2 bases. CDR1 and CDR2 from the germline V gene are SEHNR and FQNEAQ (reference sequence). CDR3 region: CASSLRGQGAYEQYF. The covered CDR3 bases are TGTGCCAGCAGCTTACGTGGACAGGGAGCCTACGAG. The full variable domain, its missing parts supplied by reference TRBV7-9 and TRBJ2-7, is DTGVSQNPRHKITKRGQNVTFRCDPISEHNRLYWYRQTLGQGPEFLTYFQNEAQLEKSRLLSDRFSAERPKGSFSTLEIQRTEQGDSAMYLCASSLRGQGAYEQYFGPGTRLTVT.

CDR3 DNA, as far as it was read: TGTGCCAGCAGCTTAGTGGTTAGCCTGGTAGATACG. It translates to CASSLVVSLVDT. The CDR3 as a whole reads CASSLVVSLVDTQYF. The V and J genes are TRBV13 and TRBJ2-3; unclear D gene. The read terminates 3 residues ahead of where the CDR3 ends, so the germline J gene completes it. The length of the CDR3 is 15 residues. CDR1 PRHDT and CDR2 FYEKMQ come from the germline V gene (reference sequence). V was shortened by 1 base and J by 5 bases, with 13 bases between the two germline ends.

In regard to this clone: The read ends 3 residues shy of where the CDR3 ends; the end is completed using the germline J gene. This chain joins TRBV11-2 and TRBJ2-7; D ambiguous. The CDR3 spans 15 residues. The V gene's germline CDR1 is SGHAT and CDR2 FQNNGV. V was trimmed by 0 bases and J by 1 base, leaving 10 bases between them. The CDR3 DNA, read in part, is TGTGCCAGCAGCTTAGATCCTTCGGGTTCCTACGAG. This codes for CASSLDPSGSYE. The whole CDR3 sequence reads CASSLDPSGSYEQYF.

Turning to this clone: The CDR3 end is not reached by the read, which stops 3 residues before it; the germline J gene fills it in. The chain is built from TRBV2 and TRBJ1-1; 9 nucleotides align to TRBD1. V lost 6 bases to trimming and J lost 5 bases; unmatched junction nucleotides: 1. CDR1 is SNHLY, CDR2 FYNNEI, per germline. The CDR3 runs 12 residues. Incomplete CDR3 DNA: TGTGCCAGCAGCGACAGGGGGACTGAA. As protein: CASSDRGTE. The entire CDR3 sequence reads CASSDRGTEAFF.

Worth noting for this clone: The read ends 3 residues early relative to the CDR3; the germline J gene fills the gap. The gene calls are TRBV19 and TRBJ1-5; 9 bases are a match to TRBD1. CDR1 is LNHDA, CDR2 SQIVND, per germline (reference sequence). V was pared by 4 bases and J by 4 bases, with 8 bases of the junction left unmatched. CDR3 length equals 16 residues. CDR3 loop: CASSKARTGANQPQHF. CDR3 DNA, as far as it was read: TGTGCCAGTAGTAAAGCCCGGACAGGGGCAAATCAGCCC.

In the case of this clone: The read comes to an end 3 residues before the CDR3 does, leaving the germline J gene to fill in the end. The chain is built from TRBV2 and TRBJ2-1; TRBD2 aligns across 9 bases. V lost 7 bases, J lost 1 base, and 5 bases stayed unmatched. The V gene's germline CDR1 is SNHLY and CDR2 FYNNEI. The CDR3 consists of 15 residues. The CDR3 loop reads CASTGTSLSYNEQFF. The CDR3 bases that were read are TGTGCCAGCACCGGGACTAGCTTATCCTACAATGAG.

This CDR3 is CASSLVQGAGELFF. The DNA read from the CDR3 is TGTGCCAGCAGCTTAGTGCAGGGTGCCGGGGAG. This chain links TRBV7-9 with TRBJ2-2, with D possibly matching TRBD1 (5 bases). The sequence runs out 3 residues before the end of the CDR3; the remainder is reconstructed from the germline J gene. Deletions cut 1 base from V and 6 bases from J, with 9 bases between. The CDR3 totals 14 residues. Germline CDR1 SEHNR, CDR2 FQNEAQ (reference sequence).

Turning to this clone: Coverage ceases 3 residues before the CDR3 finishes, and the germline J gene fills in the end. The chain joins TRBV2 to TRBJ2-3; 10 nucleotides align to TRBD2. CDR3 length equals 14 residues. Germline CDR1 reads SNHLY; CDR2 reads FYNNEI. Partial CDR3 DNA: TGTGCCACCTTAGCGGGAGGCGACAAAGAGACG. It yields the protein CATLAGGDKET. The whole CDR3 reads CATLAGGDKETQYF.

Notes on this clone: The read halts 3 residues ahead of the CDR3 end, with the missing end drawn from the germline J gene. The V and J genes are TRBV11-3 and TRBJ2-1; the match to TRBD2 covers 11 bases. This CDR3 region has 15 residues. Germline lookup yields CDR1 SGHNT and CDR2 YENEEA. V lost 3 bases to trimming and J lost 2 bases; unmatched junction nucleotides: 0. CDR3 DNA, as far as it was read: TGTGCCAGCAGCTTTAGCGGGGGGGCCTACAATGAG. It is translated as CASSFSGGAYNE. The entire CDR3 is CASSFSGGAYNEQFF.

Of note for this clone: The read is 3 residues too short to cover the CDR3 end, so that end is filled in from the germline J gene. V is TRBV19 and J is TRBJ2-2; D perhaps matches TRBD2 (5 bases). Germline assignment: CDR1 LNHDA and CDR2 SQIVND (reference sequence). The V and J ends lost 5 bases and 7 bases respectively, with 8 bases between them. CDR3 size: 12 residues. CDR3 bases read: TGTGCCAGTAGTGGGCGGGTCGGGGAG. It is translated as CASSGRVGE. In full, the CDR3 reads CASSGRVGELFF.

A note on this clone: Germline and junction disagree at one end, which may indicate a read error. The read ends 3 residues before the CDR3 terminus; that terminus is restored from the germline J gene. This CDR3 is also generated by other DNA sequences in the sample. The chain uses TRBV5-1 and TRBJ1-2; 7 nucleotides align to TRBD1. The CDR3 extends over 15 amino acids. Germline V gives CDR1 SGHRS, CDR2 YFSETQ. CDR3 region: CASSLDPGQPYGYTF. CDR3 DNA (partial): TGCGCCAGCAGCTTGGACCCGGGACAGCCGTATGGT.

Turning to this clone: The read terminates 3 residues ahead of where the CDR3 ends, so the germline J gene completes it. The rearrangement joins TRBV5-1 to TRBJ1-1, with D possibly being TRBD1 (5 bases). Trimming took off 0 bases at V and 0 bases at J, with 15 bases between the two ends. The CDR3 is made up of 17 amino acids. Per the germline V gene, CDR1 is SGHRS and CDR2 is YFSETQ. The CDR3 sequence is CASSLEGRQNLNTEAFF. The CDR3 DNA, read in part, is TGCGCCAGCAGCTTGGAAGGGCGACAGAACTTGAACACTGAA.

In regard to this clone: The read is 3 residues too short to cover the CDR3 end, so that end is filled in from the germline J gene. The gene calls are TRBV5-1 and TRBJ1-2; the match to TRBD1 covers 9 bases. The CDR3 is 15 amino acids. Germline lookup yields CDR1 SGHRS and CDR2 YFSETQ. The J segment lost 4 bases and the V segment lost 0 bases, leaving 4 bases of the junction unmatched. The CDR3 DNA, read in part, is TGCGCCAGCAGCTTGGATTGGACAGGGGCCTATGGC. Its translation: CASSLDWTGAYG. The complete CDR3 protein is CASSLDWTGAYGYTF.

The CDR3 bases that were read are TGTGCCTGGAGTATCAGGGATGAG. Its protein product is CAWSIRDE. The complete CDR3 reads CAWSIRDEQFF. The rearrangement links TRBV30 to TRBJ2-1; TRBD1 might be the D (5 bases). The CDR3 is cut off 3 residues early in the read; its end comes from the germline J gene. The CDR3 is made up of 11 amino acids. The germline V gene encodes CDR1 GTSNPN and CDR2 SVGIG (reference sequence). V lost 2 bases and J 8 bases, leaving 7 bases between the germline ends.

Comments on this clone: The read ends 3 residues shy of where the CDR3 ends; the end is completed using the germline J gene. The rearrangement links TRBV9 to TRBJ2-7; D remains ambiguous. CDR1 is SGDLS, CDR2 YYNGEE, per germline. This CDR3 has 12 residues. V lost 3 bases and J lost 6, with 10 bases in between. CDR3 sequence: CASSEAVSEQYF. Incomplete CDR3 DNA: TGTGCCAGCAGCGAGGCAGTGAGCGAG.